A single sample is the source of the 16 T cell receptor beta chains below, sequenced in a study of CD8+CD57+ T cells in acquired aplastic anemia. It was patients with CD8+CD57+ cell expansion by flow cytometry who were chosen for sequencing. Genomic DNA was employed as the template in profiling TCR beta VDJ and CDR3. TCRdb fed the reads into MiXCR, producing one record per CDR3 protein. Of 270,000 or so distinct CDR3 sequences in the sample, 65% to 90% were seen once. Sequenced: sorted CD4+, CD8+, or CD8+CD57+ T cells (not recorded which) from PBMCs. The receptors shown here come from a human donor with aplastic anemia.

The rearrangement joins TRBV20-1 to TRBJ1-4, with TRBD1 matching over 7 bases. From germline, CDR1 is DFQATT and CDR2 SNEGSKA (reference sequence). This CDR3 comprises 15 residues. Germline trimming cut 2 bases from V and 6 bases from J; bases unmatched to any gene: 9. The CDR3 nucleotides read TGCAGTGCTAGAAGGGGGCAGGGGATAGATGAAAAACTGTTTTTT. It codes for CSARRGQGIDEKLFF.

Ten or more counts support this clonotype. The chain is built from TRBV24-1 and TRBJ2-1; D remains unclear. Trimming removed 7 bases from V and 13 bases from J, with 13 bases in between. This CDR3 has 11 amino acids. Germline V gives CDR1 KGHDR, CDR2 SFDVKD. CDR3 protein: CATRSGQDQFF. CDR3 bases: TGTGCCACCAGGTCCGGGCAAGACCAGTTCTTC.

V and J are TRBV15 and TRBJ2-3; maybe TRBD2 (7 bases). CDR1 LNHNV and CDR2 YYDKDF come from the germline V gene (reference sequence). Trimming left V 8 bases short and J 4 bases short, with 13 bases between. This CDR3 is 13 amino acids long. The CDR3 region is CATGGGGPDTQYF. The CDR3 bases are TGTGCCACCGGCGGCGGGGGCCCAGATACGCAGTATTTT.

This clonotype is a singleton in its sample. This rearrangement joins TRBV2 to TRBJ1-5; D is perhaps TRBD1 (6 bases). V was shortened by 8 bases and J by 13 bases, with 21 bases between the two germline ends. The CDR3 runs to 13 residues. CDR1 SNHLY and CDR2 FYNNEI come from the germline V gene. CDR3 residues: CASGDGGDHTQHF. CDR3 sequence (DNA): TGTGCCAGCGGGGACGGGGGCGACCATACGCAGCATTTT.

This chain uses TRBV4-1 with TRBJ2-5, with D unclear. Germline V gene sequence: CDR1 MGHRA, CDR2 YSYEKL. V was cut by 1 base and J by 4 bases, with 7 bases left in between. The CDR3 sequence is 13 residues long. The CDR3: CASSQVLGETQYF. CDR3 sequence (DNA): TGCGCCAGCAGCCAAGTCTTGGGAGAGACCCAGTACTTC.

This rearrangement joins TRBV7-2 to TRBJ1-3; unclear D gene. The CDR3 has 14 amino acids. Trimming took 2 bases from V and 0 from J, leaving 5 bases between them. Germline V gene data show CDR1 as SGHTA and CDR2 as FQGNSA. CDR3 bases: TGTGCCAGCAGCTTATACAGCTCTGGAAACACCATATATTTT. Amino acid sequence: CASSLYSSGNTIYF.

The rearrangement uses TRBV7-8 and TRBJ1-1; unclear D gene. The CDR3 is 15 residues long. V was shortened by 0 bases and J by 9 bases, with 17 bases between the two germline ends. Per germline, CDR1 SGHVS and CDR2 FQNEAQ. CDR3 residues: CASSLAVTADTQAFF. The CDR3, as DNA: TGTGCCAGCAGCTTAGCGGTAACAGCCGACACGCAAGCTTTCTTT.

About this clonotype: The CDR3 does not close with the conserved phenylalanine or tryptophan, likely indicating a read error. The DNA is omitted, as the CDR3 cannot be located on it reliably, and the CDR3 follows TCRdb's listing. The chain employs TRBV2 and TRBJ1-2; the tabulated D call, TRBD1, remains unverified against the DNA. From its first to its last residue, the CDR3 has 15 amino acids. Germline values: CDR1 SNHLY, CDR2 FYNNEI. The CDR3: CASSCGQSSNYRYTL.

In this sample, this clonotype turned up once. Here the CDR3 omits its conserved ending phenylalanine or tryptophan, so a read error is the likely source. The limits of the CDR3 on the DNA are not certain, so only TCRdb's listed CDR3 is given. This chain joins TRBV2 and TRBJ1-6. CDR1 and CDR2 (germline): SNHLY, FYNNEI. The CDR3 contains 14 residues when both ends are counted. The CDR3 region is CASSVSSNDSSFGP.

Details on this clonotype: The CDR3 end shows no conserved phenylalanine or tryptophan, and so a read error is likely. No DNA is shown, since the ends of the CDR3 on it are uncertain; the CDR3 is the one TCRdb lists. The chain uses TRBV2 and TRBJ2-3; no check of the table's D call, TRBD1, against the DNA was made. Inclusive of both ends, the CDR3 amounts to 13 amino acids. The germline CDR1 and CDR2 sequences are SNHLY and FYNNEI. This CDR3 reads CASGDGGTDTQMS.

Note on this clonotype: The conserved closing phenylalanine or tryptophan is absent in this CDR3, likely reflecting a read error. Because the CDR3's place on the DNA is in doubt, the DNA is left out and the CDR3 is given as listed by TCRdb. The chain joins TRBV7-8 to TRBJ1-5. The CDR3 contains 13 residues when both ends are counted. The germline CDR1 and CDR2 sequences are SGHVS and FQNEAQ. CDR3 residues: CASSFTGGPDPQY.

This clonotype is a singleton in its sample. The junction does not match germline at one end; this may be a read error. CDR3 bases: TGTGCCAGCGGGGACGGGGCAACTGATACGCATTATTTT. Translated: CASGDGATDTHYF. This chain joins TRBV2 and TRBJ2-3; TRBD1 or TRBD2 may be the D gene (5 bases each). This CDR3 spans 13 amino acids. Germline V gives CDR1 SNHLY, CDR2 FYNNEI.

The V and J genes are TRBV11-1 and TRBJ2-6, with D uncertain. The ends were cut back, 0 bases at V and 4 bases at J, with 10 bases in the middle. The CDR3 has 16 amino acids. Germline V gene sequence: CDR1 SGHAT, CDR2 FQDESV (reference sequence). The CDR3 loop reads CASSLARKNGANVLTF. The CDR3 DNA reads TGTGCCAGCAGCTTAGCGCGGAAGAACGGGGCCAACGTCCTGACTTTC.

The chain recombines TRBV7-6 with TRBJ2-7; weak D call: TRBD1 (6 bases). Per the germline V gene, CDR1 is SGHVS and CDR2 is FNYEAQ. CDR3 size: 14 residues. The V end was cut by 5 bases, the J end by 2 bases, with 13 bases between. The CDR3 DNA is TGTGCCAGCAGCCCCCGGACAGATCCCTACGAGCAGTACGTC. Translation gives CASSPRTDPYEQYV.

Comment on this clonotype: A read error is likely, as this CDR3 ends without the conserved phenylalanine or tryptophan. No DNA is shown, since the ends of the CDR3 on it are uncertain; the CDR3 is the one TCRdb lists. The gene calls are TRBV9 and TRBJ2-3; TRBD1 is taken as the D call from the table, unchecked against the DNA. The length of the CDR3 is 12 amino acids, counting both ends. Germline V lookup: CDR1 SGDLS, CDR2 YYNGEE. The CDR3 sequence: CASSVEGHNSPL.

This clonotype was counted a single time. V is TRBV2 and J is TRBJ2-5, with no clear D. V was clipped by 7 bases and J by 10 bases, with 19 bases between them. The germline gives CDR1 SNHLY, CDR2 FYNNEI. The CDR3 covers 13 residues. The CDR3: CASIGRPNENQYF. Written as DNA, the CDR3 is TGTGCCAGCATCGGCAGGCCTAATGAAAACCAGTACTTC.